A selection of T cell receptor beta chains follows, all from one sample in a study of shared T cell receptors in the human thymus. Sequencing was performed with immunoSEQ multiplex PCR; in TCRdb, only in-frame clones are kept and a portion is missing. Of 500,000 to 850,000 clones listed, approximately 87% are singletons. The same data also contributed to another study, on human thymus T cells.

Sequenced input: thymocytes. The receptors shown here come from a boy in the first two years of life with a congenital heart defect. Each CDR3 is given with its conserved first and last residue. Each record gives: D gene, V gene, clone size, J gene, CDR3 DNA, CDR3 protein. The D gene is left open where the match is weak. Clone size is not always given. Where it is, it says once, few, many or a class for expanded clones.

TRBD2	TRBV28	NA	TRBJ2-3	TGTGCCAGCAGTTGCCGGGACTACCCCACTTGCGGCACAGATACGCAGTATTTT	CASSCRDYPTCGTDTQYF
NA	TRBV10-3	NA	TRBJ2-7	TGTGCCACAGGAGGGCCGGGGACCTACGAGCAGTACTTC	CATGGPGTYEQYF
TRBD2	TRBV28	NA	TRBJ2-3	TGTGCCAGCAGTTTCCGGGCCCTAGCGGGAGGGCCGTGGGATACGCAGTATTTT	CASSFRALAGGPWDTQYF
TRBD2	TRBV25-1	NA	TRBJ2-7	TGTGCCAGCAGTGGGGGGACTAGCGGTACCATCTACGAGCAGTACTTC	CASSGGTSGTIYEQYF
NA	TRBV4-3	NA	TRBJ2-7	TGCGCCAGCAGCCACGAGACAGGAGGAAACTCCTACGAGCAGTACTTC	CASSHETGGNSYEQYF
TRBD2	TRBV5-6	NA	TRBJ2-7	TGTGCCTCCCGGACTAGCGGGAACAACGAGCAGTACTTC	CASRTSGNNEQYF
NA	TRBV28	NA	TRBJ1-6	TGTGCCAGCAGTTTTCCCCGGTCGGTGAATTCACCCCTCCACTTT	CASSFPRSVNSPLHF
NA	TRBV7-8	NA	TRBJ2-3	TGTGCCAGCAGCTTAGTAGTGCACGCTAGCACAGATACGCAGTATTTT	CASSLVVHASTDTQYF
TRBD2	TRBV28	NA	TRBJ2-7	TGTGCCAGCAGACAGCGGGAGGTGCCCTCCTACGAGCAGTACTTC	CASRQREVPSYEQYF
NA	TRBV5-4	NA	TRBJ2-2	TGTGCCACCCGGCGCGGGCTGAACACCGGGGAGCTGTTTTTT	CATRRGLNTGELFF
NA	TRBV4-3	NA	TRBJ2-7	TGCGCCAGCAGCCAAGCCCCAGGGCCCTACGAGCAGTACTTC	CASSQAPGPYEQYF
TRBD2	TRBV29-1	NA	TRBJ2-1	TGCAGCGTCAGCGTAGCGGGGAACTCCTACAATGAGCAGTTCTTC	CSVSVAGNSYNEQFF
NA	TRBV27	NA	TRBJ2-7	NA	CASSSSRRLVDEQYF
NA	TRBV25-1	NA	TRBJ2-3	TGTGCCAGCAGGCCCCAGGGGCCACACACAGATACGCAGTATTTT	CASRPQGPHTDTQYF
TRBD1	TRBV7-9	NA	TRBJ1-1	TGTGCCAGCAGCTCTGGACAGGCTCACACTGAAGCTTTCTTT	CASSSGQAHTEAFF
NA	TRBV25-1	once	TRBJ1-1	TGTGCCAGCAGTGGGTCCACAGTAGACACTGAAGCTTTCTTT	CASSGSTVDTEAFF
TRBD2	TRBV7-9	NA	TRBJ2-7	TGTGCCAGCAGCTCCCCCGGGACTAACGAGCAGTACTTC	CASSSPGTNEQYF
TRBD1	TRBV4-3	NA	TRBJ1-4	TGCGCCAGCAGCCAAGAGAGGGGTGACAGGGGGCGTGAAAAACTGTTTTTT	CASSQERGDRGREKLFF
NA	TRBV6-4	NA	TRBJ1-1	TGTGCCAGCAGTGCCCTCGTAGAGGGTAGGAACACTGAAGCTTTCTTT	CASSALVEGRNTEAFF
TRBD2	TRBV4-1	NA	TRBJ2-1	TGCGCCAGCAGCCATGACCGGACTAGCGGGACCGCGACCATATACAATGAGCAGTTCTTC	CASSHDRTSGTATIYNEQFF
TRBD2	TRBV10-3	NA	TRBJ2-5	TGTGCCATCAGTGAGTCCGGACTAGCGGGAGGCGGCGGCCGAGAGACCCAGTACTTC	CAISESGLAGGGGRETQYF
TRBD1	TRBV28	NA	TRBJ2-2	TGTGCCAGCAGTTTCACCGGGACAGAGGTGGGGGAGCTGTTTTTT	CASSFTGTEVGELFF
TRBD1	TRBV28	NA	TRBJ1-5	TGTGCCAGTGCAGGGGGCCGGAGCAATCAGCCCCAGCATTTT	CASAGGRSNQPQHF
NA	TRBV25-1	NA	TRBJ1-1	TGTGCCAGCAGTGAATCACAGGGCGACACTGAAGCTTTCTTT	CASSESQGDTEAFF
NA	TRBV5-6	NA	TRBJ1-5	TGTGCCAGCAGCTCTACGGGGGGGAATCAGCCCCAGCATTTT	CASSSTGGNQPQHF
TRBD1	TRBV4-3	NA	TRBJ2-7	TGCGCCAGCAGCCAAGATAGGAGACAGGGGGCTCACGAGCAGTACTTC	CASSQDRRQGAHEQYF
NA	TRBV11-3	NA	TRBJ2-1	TGTGCCAGCAGTGAACAGGGAGTTGGTGAGCAGTTCTTC	CASSEQGVGEQFF
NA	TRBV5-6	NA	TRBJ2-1	TGTGCCAGCACGAGGCAGGGTAGGAACTCCTACAATGAGCAGTTCTTC	CASTRQGRNSYNEQFF
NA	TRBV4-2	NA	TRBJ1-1	TGTGCCAGCAGCCAAAGCCCACGAAAGCAGGGGCTCGCTGAAGCTTTCTTT	CASSQSPRKQGLAEAFF
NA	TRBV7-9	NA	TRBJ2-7	TGTGCCAGCAGCCCAGGTCCCGAGCAGTACTTC	CASSPGPEQYF
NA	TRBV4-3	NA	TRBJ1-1	TGCGCCAGCAGCCTTTGGGGAGGTAGCACTGAAGCTTTCTTT	CASSLWGGSTEAFF
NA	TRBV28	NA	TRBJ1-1	TGTGCCAGCAGTTTACTACGGGGGGTTACGGCTTTCTTT	CASSLLRGVTAFF
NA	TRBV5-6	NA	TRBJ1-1	TGTGCCAGCAGCTTAGCCCGAGTGAACACTGAAGCTTTCTTT	CASSLARVNTEAFF
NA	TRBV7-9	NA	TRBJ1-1	TGTGCCAGCAGCTTAGCGGGGCGGGATAGAGGAGCTTTCTTT	CASSLAGRDRGAFF
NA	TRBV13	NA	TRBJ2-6	TGTGCCAGCAGCTTAATGGGCCCCTCTGGGGCCAACGTCCTGACTTTC	CASSLMGPSGANVLTF
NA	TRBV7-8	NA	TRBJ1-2	TGTGCCAGCAGCCCCCTCCGGGGTATGCGCGGCTACACCTTC	CASSPLRGMRGYTF
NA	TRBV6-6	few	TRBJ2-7	TGTGCCAGCAGTCGGGTGGGGAGATCCTACGAGCAGTACTTC	CASSRVGRSYEQYF
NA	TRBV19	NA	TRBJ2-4	TGTGCCAGTACTCAAACAGACAGACCAGCCAAAAACATTCAGTACTTC	CASTQTDRPAKNIQYF
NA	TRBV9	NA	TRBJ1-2	TGTGCCAGCAGCGTAGGGCAGGGTCATGGCTACACCTTC	CASSVGQGHGYTF
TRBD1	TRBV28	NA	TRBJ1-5	TGTGCCAGCAGTCGAGGGGGCCTTAAGGTACGGCCCCAGCATTTT	CASSRGGLKVRPQHF
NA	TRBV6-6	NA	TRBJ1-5	TGTGCCAGCAGTTACGGTAGCGGAACCAATCAGCCCCAGCATTTT	CASSYGSGTNQPQHF
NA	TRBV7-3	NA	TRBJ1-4	TGTGCCAGCAGCTATTTCGGGGGTGAAAAACTGTTTTTT	CASSYFGGEKLFF
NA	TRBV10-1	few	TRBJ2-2	TGCGCCAGCAGTGAGATATCCTCAGGGAACCCCGCACCCGGGGAGCTGTTTTTT	CASSEISSGNPAPGELFF
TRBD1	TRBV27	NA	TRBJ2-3	TGTGCCAGCAGTTTAATATACCCCAAGGACAGGCCTTCCACAGATACGCAGTATTTT	CASSLIYPKDRPSTDTQYF
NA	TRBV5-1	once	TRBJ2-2	TGCGCCAGCAGCCTTGCCCCCGGGAGAAACACCGGGGAGCTGTTTTTT	CASSLAPGRNTGELFF
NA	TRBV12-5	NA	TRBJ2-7	TGTGCTAGTGGTTTGGCTGTCTACGAGCAGTACTTC	CASGLAVYEQYF
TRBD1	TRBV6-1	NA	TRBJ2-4	TGTGCCAGCATTTCCCCAGGGGGTCAGGAAAACATTCAGTACTTC	CASISPGGQENIQYF
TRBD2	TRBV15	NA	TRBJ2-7	TGTGCCACCAGCAGAGGCCCGGGACTAGCAGTACCCGAGCAGTACTTC	CATSRGPGLAVPEQYF
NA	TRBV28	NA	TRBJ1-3	TGTGCCAGCAGTCCCCTATGGTCGGCGGCCACTTACGGAAACACCATATATTTT	CASSPLWSAATYGNTIYF
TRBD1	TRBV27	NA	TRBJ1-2	TGTGCCAGCAGTTTACTAGGACAGGGGGCGGCTGGCTACACCTTC	CASSLLGQGAAGYTF
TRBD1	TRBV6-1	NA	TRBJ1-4	TGTGCCAGCAGTGGACTTCGTTCCCCCGGCGACGGGACAGATGATGAAAAACTGTTTTTT	CASSGLRSPGDGTDDEKLFF
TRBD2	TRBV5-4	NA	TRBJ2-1	TGTGCCAGCAGGTCTAGCGGGAGGCCTTACAATGAGCAGTTCTTC	CASRSSGRPYNEQFF
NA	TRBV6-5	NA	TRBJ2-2	TGTGCCAGCAGTTACAACGCTAGCCCGAGGGCCGGGGAGCTGTTTTTT	CASSYNASPRAGELFF
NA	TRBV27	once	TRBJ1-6	TGTGCCAGCTCCCCCCCGAGGGGGAGTCCTTATAATTCACCCCTCCACTTT	CASSPPRGSPYNSPLHF
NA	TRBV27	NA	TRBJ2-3	TGTGCCAGCAGTTCCCGACATTTTAGCACAGATACGCAGTATTTT	CASSSRHFSTDTQYF
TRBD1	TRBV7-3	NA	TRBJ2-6	TGTGCCAGCAGCTATCAGGGACAGGGATCCCCCTCTGGGGCCAACGTCCTGACTTTC	CASSYQGQGSPSGANVLTF
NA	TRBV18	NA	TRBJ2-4	TGTGCCAGCTCACCGGGGGCAGGGCCTCCCCCTATCAACATTCAGTACTTC	CASSPGAGPPPINIQYF
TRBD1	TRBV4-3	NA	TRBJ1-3	TGCGCCAGCAGCCAAGCTCCGGGACAGATCTCCGGAAACACCATATATTTT	CASSQAPGQISGNTIYF
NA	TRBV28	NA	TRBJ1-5	TGTGCCAGCAGTTTAAGGTCCCCGGGTCAGCCCCAGCATTTT	CASSLRSPGQPQHF
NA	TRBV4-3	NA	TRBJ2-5	TGCGCCAGCAGCCAATCTAAGAATTGGCGACATCGACAGTCTCAAGAGACCCAGTACTTC	CASSQSKNWRHRQSQETQYF